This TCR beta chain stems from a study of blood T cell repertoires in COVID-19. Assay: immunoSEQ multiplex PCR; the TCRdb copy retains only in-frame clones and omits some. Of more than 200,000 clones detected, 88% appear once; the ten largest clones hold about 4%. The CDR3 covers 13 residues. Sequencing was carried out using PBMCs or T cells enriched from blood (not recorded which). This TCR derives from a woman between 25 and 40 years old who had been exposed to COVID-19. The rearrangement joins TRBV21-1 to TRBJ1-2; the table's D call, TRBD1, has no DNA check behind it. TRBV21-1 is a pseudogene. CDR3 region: CASSNAGNYGYTF. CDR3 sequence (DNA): TGTGCCAGCAGCAATGCAGGGAACTATGGCTACACCTTC.